These 23 T cell receptor beta chains were sequenced from one sample in a study of neoadjuvant nivolumab and ipilimumab in lung cancer. TCRdb keeps only in-frame clones here, not all; method: immunoSEQ multiplex PCR. The sample carries 7,500 to 10,000 clones, roughly four fifths recorded once. Specimen: peripheral blood, collected before neoadjuvant nivolumab, alone or with ipilimumab. The receptors stem from an adult with non-small cell lung cancer.

This clone showed up just a few times. The rearrangement links TRBV27 to TRBJ1-4, with a weak D call TRBD1 (6 bases). The CDR3 runs 16 residues. CDR1 MNHEY and CDR2 SMNVEV come from the germline V gene (reference sequence). Trimming shortened V by 6 bases and J by 0 bases, and 14 bases separated the two germline ends. The CDR3 protein is CASRRFWGPTNEKLFF. CDR3 in DNA: TGTGCCAGCAGAAGGTTTTGGGGGCCAACTAATGAAAAACTGTTTTTT.

This chain connects TRBV6-9 to TRBJ1-2; D is unresolved. With 5 bases removed from V and 8 bases from J, the gap between germline ends came to 12 bases. The CDR3 spans 12 residues. CDR1 is MNHGY and CDR2 is SVAAGI in the germline V gene. The CDR3 is CASSAGPRGYTF. The CDR3 DNA reads TGTGCCAGCAGTGCCGGTCCCCGCGGCTACACCTTC.

V gene TRBV11-2 combines with J gene TRBJ2-7, with 10 bases fitting TRBD1. The CDR3 covers 15 residues. In germline, CDR1 is SGHAT, CDR2 FQNNGV. Unmatched junction bases numbered 6, after V lost 3 bases and J lost 4 bases. The CDR3 bases are TGTGCCAGCAGCTTCGGGACAGGGGCGAGGTACGAGCAGTACTTC. Residues: CASSFGTGARYEQYF.

The rearrangement uses TRBV5-3 and TRBJ1-2, with D unresolved. TRBV5-3 is an ORF, with its function uncertain. This CDR3 comprises 15 residues. V was cut by 1 base and J by 7 bases, with 17 bases left in between. The CDR3 sequence: CARSLNKLRTCGYTF. CDR3 nucleotide sequence: TGTGCCAGAAGCTTGAACAAACTTCGGACGTGTGGCTACACCTTC.

V gene TRBV2 combines with J gene TRBJ2-7; D is possibly TRBD1 or TRBD2 (5 bases each). Germline CDR1 reads SNHLY; CDR2 reads FYNNEI. This CDR3 has 15 residues. V lost 7 bases and J lost 0, with 16 bases in between. CDR3 residues: CASTREAGSSYEQYF. CDR3 coding DNA: TGTGCCAGCACAAGAGAGGCAGGGAGCTCCTACGAGCAGTACTTC. Full variable domain (missing parts from reference TRBV2 and TRBJ2-7): EPEVTQTPSHQVTQMGQEVILRCVPISNHLYFYWYRQILGQKVEFLVSFYNNEISEKSEIFDDQFSVERPDGSNFTLKIRSTKLEDSAMYFCASTREAGSSYEQYFGPGTRLTVT.

The chain joins TRBV5-4 to TRBJ2-7; 10 nucleotides line up with TRBD1. Germline lookup yields CDR1 SGHNT and CDR2 YYREEE (reference sequence). V was pared by 0 bases and J by 2 bases, with 5 bases of the junction left unmatched. The CDR3 covers 16 residues. CDR3 protein: CASSLAAGQGTYEQYF. CDR3 nucleotide sequence: TGTGCCAGCAGCTTGGCTGCGGGACAGGGGACCTACGAGCAGTACTTC.

V and J are TRBV10-3 and TRBJ1-1, with D possibly TRBD1 on 5 matching bases. Deletions cut 11 bases from V and 0 bases from J, with 16 bases between. This CDR3 comprises 14 residues. Germline values: CDR1 ENHRY, CDR2 SYGVKD. CDR3 DNA: TGTGCCGCGGGGAACGGACAACTGAACACTGAAGCTTTCTTT. It is translated as CAAGNGQLNTEAFF.

The rearrangement joins TRBV5-1 to TRBJ2-7; TRBD1 agrees at 7 bases. CDR1 is SGHRS, CDR2 YFSETQ, per germline. The CDR3 sequence is 13 residues long. With 0 bases clipped from V and 5 bases from J, the junction kept 2 bases outside the gene matches. This CDR3 reads CASSLEGAHEQYF. CDR3 in DNA: TGCGCCAGCAGCTTGGAGGGGGCCCACGAGCAGTACTTC. The variable domain in full, completed from reference TRBV5-1 and TRBJ2-7, reads KAGVTQTPRYLIKTRGQQVTLSCSPISGHRSVSWYQQTPGQGLQFLFEYFSETQRNKGNFPGRFSGRQFSNSRSEMNVSTLELGDSALYLCASSLEGAHEQYFGPGTRLTVT.

This clone has just one count. V is TRBV6-1 and J is TRBJ2-7, with D uncertain. This CDR3 region has 14 residues. Germline CDR1 is MNHNS and CDR2 is SASEGT. V gave up 6 bases and J gave up 3 bases, with 15 bases separating them. The CDR3 DNA reads as TGTGCCAGCAGCAGGACCTTAGGCCGCTACGAGCAGTACTTC. It specifies CASSRTLGRYEQYF.

The J gene is TRBJ2-2, the V gene TRBV7-3; D possibly corresponds to TRBD2 (7 bases). V was clipped by 8 bases and J by 1 base, with 14 bases between them. The CDR3 has 15 residues. CDR1 is SGHTA and CDR2 is FQGTGA in the germline V gene. The CDR3 DNA is TGTGCCAGCTTCAGAGGGGGGGGGAACACCGGGGAGCTGTTTTTT. This encodes CASFRGGGNTGELFF.

The chain carries TRBV6-1 and TRBJ1-5; D remains ambiguous. V was clipped by 5 bases and J by 1 base, with 9 bases between them. In germline, CDR1 is MNHNS, CDR2 SASEGT. The CDR3 has 14 amino acids. In DNA, the CDR3 is TGTGCCAGCAGTTTTACAGAGAGCAATCAGCCCCAGCATTTT. Translation: CASSFTESNQPQHF.

The chain couples TRBV19 to TRBJ2-1; 7 bases agree with TRBD2. V dropped 5 bases and J dropped 8; count of bases not matched to a gene: 12. Germline lookup yields CDR1 LNHDA and CDR2 SQIVND (reference sequence). This CDR3 spans 15 amino acids. This CDR3 reads CASSDPGGPPDEQFF. The CDR3 DNA reads as TGTGCCAGTAGTGATCCGGGAGGACCCCCCGATGAGCAGTTCTTC.

The rearrangement links TRBV21-1 to TRBJ2-2; the table calls TRBD2, which could not be checked here. TRBV21-1 corresponds to a pseudogene. CDR3 length equals 17 residues. This CDR3 reads CASSRKGPTSGTGELFF. Written as DNA, the CDR3 is TGTGCCAGCAGCAGAAAGGGACCGACTAGCGGGACCGGGGAGCTGTTTTTT.

V gene TRBV28 combines with J gene TRBJ2-1, with 10 positions matching TRBD2. CDR3 size: 15 residues. Germline loops: CDR1 MDHEN, CDR2 SYDVKM. The V and J ends lost 2 bases and 9 bases, in that order; junction bases with no gene match: 7. DNA for the CDR3: TGTGCCAGCAGTTTAAGGAGTCTAGCGGGAGCTGAGCAGTTCTTC. Protein: CASSLRSLAGAEQFF.

This clone occurred a few times. The chain employs TRBV18 and TRBJ1-5; the D is unclear. Trimming cost V 2 bases and J 0 bases, with 8 bases left between them. The CDR3 contains 15 residues. Germline CDR1 is KGHSH and CDR2 is LQKENI. The DNA of the CDR3 is TGTGCCAGCTCACCAGGGATTGATAGCAATCAGCCCCAGCATTTT. Its protein product is CASSPGIDSNQPQHF.

The chain is built from TRBV9 and TRBJ2-7; D perhaps matches TRBD2 (6 bases). The CDR3 spans 14 residues. With 4 bases removed from V and 5 bases from J, the gap between germline ends came to 16 bases. CDR1 SGDLS and CDR2 YYNGEE come from the germline V gene. The CDR3 here is CASSSAPGGDEQYF. The CDR3 DNA reads as TGTGCCAGCAGCTCAGCCCCCGGCGGGGACGAGCAGTACTTC.

J is TRBJ2-7 and V is TRBV6-1; weak D call: TRBD2 (5 bases). From germline, CDR1 is MNHNS and CDR2 SASEGT. The CDR3 runs to 13 residues. Between the trimmed V and J ends, which lost 4 bases and 5 bases, there was a span of 12 bases. The CDR3 sequence is CASSGAGRHEQYF. Written as DNA, the CDR3 is TGTGCCAGCAGTGGGGCGGGTCGGCACGAGCAGTACTTC.

The rearrangement joins TRBV27 to TRBJ1-1; 7 bases map to TRBD1. Germline CDR1 and CDR2: MNHEY and SMNVEV (reference sequence). The trim removed 0 bases at V and 4 bases at J, leaving 20 bases unmatched. The CDR3 consists of 20 residues. The CDR3 reads CASSLSITGQSSILTTEAFF. In nucleotides, the CDR3 is TGTGCCAGCAGTTTATCGATAACGGGACAGAGCTCAATTTTGACCACTGAAGCTTTCTTT.

This clone was detected once. The chain combines TRBV7-9 with TRBJ2-6, with 10 positions matching TRBD1. From germline, CDR1 is SEHNR and CDR2 FQNEAQ (reference sequence). V shed 6 bases and J 2 bases; nucleotides not matched to a gene: 13. The CDR3 runs to 19 residues. Here the CDR3 reads CASSYGQGDINAGANVLTF. The CDR3 DNA reads as TGTGCCAGCAGTTACGGACAGGGGGATATTAATGCTGGGGCCAACGTCCTGACTTTC.

The J gene is TRBJ2-3, the V gene TRBV9; 8 bases map to TRBD2. This CDR3 is 16 amino acids long. Germline V gene lookup returns CDR1 SGDLS and CDR2 YYNGEE. J gave up 0 bases and V 3 bases, and 6 bases lay outside the gene matches. CDR3 sequence: CASSETSGVSTDTQYF. The CDR3 nucleotides are TGTGCCAGCAGCGAAACTAGCGGAGTTAGCACAGATACGCAGTATTTT.

The V and J genes are TRBV29-1 and TRBJ2-1; 7 bases fit TRBD1. The CDR3 runs to 13 residues. V lost 7 bases and J lost 3; bases outside the gene matches: 6. In germline, CDR1 is SQVTM, CDR2 ANQGSEA. CDR3 protein: CSGGQALYNEQFF. DNA of the CDR3: TGCAGCGGTGGACAGGCACTCTACAATGAGCAGTTCTTC.

This chain connects TRBV5-4 to TRBJ1-1; possible D gene TRBD1, 5 bases. The CDR3 is 15 residues long. The V and J ends lost 0 bases and 5 bases respectively, with 14 bases between them. The germline gives CDR1 SGHNT, CDR2 YYREEE (reference sequence). CDR3 loop: CASSLVDNRGTEAFF. CDR3 coding DNA: TGTGCCAGCAGCTTGGTGGATAACCGGGGGACTGAAGCTTTCTTT.

The chain is built from TRBV2 and TRBJ2-1, with TRBD2 matching 11 bases. This CDR3 has 15 residues. The junction had 9 bases not matched to a gene; V was cut back by 4 bases and J by 10 bases. CDR1 is SNHLY, CDR2 FYNNEI, per germline. The DNA of the CDR3 is TGTGCCAGCAGTGGTGTTAGCGGGAGGGCCAACGAGCAGTTCTTC. Residues: CASSGVSGRANEQFF.